Below, 13 T cell receptor beta chains from the same sample are listed, as sequenced in a study of response to subunit inactivated influenza vaccine listed by TCRdb under 2018. Libraries were built with RT-PCR. The instrument was an Illumina HiSeq 2500. The public sequencing data were trimmed at Q25 with fastp and processed into clonotypes with MiXCR by TCRdb, which kept only in-frame beta chains. Merged by CDR3 protein, the rows form single entries marked with the most common genes and DNA. This sample holds roughly 520,000 distinct CDR3 sequences; 25% were observed only once. The ten biggest clones cover around 2% of the sample. Sequencing used CD4+ T cells sorted from PBMCs, obtained 5 to 6 days after vaccination. The source of these receptors is a man in his forties or fifties who received an inactivated influenza vaccine. Donor details come from another sample of the same person, matched by shared clones.

V and J are TRBV10-3 and TRBJ2-6; a weak D match, TRBD1 (6 bases). The length of the CDR3 is 17 residues. Trimming shortened V by 0 bases and J by 4 bases, and 13 bases separated the two germline ends. Germline V gives CDR1 ENHRY, CDR2 SYGVKD. The CDR3 reads CAISESSRGQGANVLTF. Here the CDR3 DNA reads TGTGCCATCAGTGAGTCGAGCAGGGGCCAGGGGGCCAACGTCCTGACTTTC.

This clonotype was picked up many times. V usage is TRBV12-3 or TRBV12-4 and J usage is TRBJ2-2; 7 nucleotides align to TRBD2. The trim removed 5 bases at V and 3 bases at J, leaving 6 bases unmatched. There are 15 residues in the CDR3. CDR3 region: CASSPTGRHTGELFF. CDR3 coding DNA: TGTGCCAGCAGTCCGACCGGGAGGCACACCGGGGAGCTGTTTTTT.

In its sample, this clonotype was seen a few times. This sequence joins TRBV5-6 and TRBJ2-1; TRBD1 might be the D (6 bases). The CDR3 extends over 13 amino acids. Germline V lookup: CDR1 SGHDT, CDR2 YYEEEE. V gave up 4 bases and J gave up 5 bases, with 10 bases separating them. CDR3 in DNA: TGTGCCAGCAGCCCGGACAGAAACAATGAGCAGTTCTTC. Its translation: CASSPDRNNEQFF.

The chain recombines TRBV3-1 with TRBJ2-2; 9 nucleotides match TRBD2. The J segment lost 6 bases and the V segment lost 4 bases, leaving 6 bases of the junction unmatched. CDR1 and CDR2 (germline): LGHDT, YNNKEL (reference sequence). The CDR3 is made up of 15 amino acids. The CDR3 sequence: CASSPRLAVSGELFF. The DNA for the CDR3 is TGTGCCAGCAGCCCCCGACTAGCGGTTTCCGGGGAGCTGTTTTTT. The full variable domain, rest sourced from reference TRBV3-1 and TRBJ2-2, is DTAVSQTPKYLVTQMGNDKSIKCEQNLGHDTMYWYKQDSKKFLKIMFSYNNKELIINETVPNRFSPKSPDKAHLNLHINSLELGDSAVYFCASSPRLAVSGELFFGEGSRLTVL.

The chain is built from TRBV27 and TRBJ1-2; no firm D call. The CDR3 covers 13 residues. In germline, CDR1 is MNHEY, CDR2 SMNVEV (reference sequence). The ends were cut back, 5 bases at V and 5 bases at J, with 12 bases in the middle. CDR3 in amino acids: CASSRIMGYGYTF. The CDR3 DNA is TGTGCCAGCAGTCGTATAATGGGGTATGGCTACACCTTC.

The J gene is TRBJ2-7, the V gene TRBV20-1; TRBD2 matches at 12 bases. CDR1 and CDR2 (germline): DFQATT, SNEGSKA (reference sequence). This CDR3 is 13 amino acids long. V shed 6 bases, J shed 5 bases, and the junction held 5 bases outside the gene matches. The CDR3 protein is CSAGLAGLNEQYF. The CDR3 DNA reads TGCAGTGCCGGACTAGCGGGATTGAACGAGCAGTACTTC.

Concerning this clonotype itself: A read error is possible here, since a much larger clone lies one base away. The chain combines TRBV21-1 with TRBJ2-7; TRBD1 is the table's D call and was not checked against the DNA. TRBV21-1 is annotated as a pseudogene. The CDR3 loop spans 12 amino acids. The CDR3 loop is CASSNRDYEQYF. The DNA of the CDR3 is TGTGCCAGCAGCAACCGGGACTACGAGCAGTACTTC.

V gene TRBV15 combines with J gene TRBJ2-1, with a tentative D call TRBD2 (6 bases). Trimming pared 1 base from V and 6 bases from J, leaving 16 bases between. The CDR3 sequence is 16 residues long. Germline V lookup: CDR1 LNHNV, CDR2 YYDKDF (reference sequence). CDR3 DNA: TGTGCCACCAGCAGAGGAAGGAACGGGCGGGGCAATGAGCAGTTCTTC. Encoded protein: CATSRGRNGRGNEQFF. The full variable domain, rest sourced from reference TRBV15 and TRBJ2-1, is DAMVIQNPRYQVTQFGKPVTLSCSQTLNHNVMYWYQQKSSQAPKLLFHYYDKDFNNEADTPDNFQSRRPNTSFCFLDIRSPGLGDTAMYLCATSRGRNGRGNEQFFGPGTRLTVL.

J is TRBJ2-3 and V is TRBV20-1, with 9 bases identical to TRBD2. The CDR3 runs to 13 residues. Germline CDR1 reads DFQATT; CDR2 reads SNEGSKA (reference sequence). The CDR3 bases are TGCAGCAGTCGTCTAGCGGGGATAGATACGCAGTATTTT. It is translated as CSSRLAGIDTQYF.

The V gene is TRBV12-3 or TRBV12-4, the J gene TRBJ2-3; TRBD1 might be the D (6 bases). The CDR3 contains 15 residues. The ends were cut back, 5 bases at V and 3 bases at J, with 15 bases in the middle. In DNA, the CDR3 is TGTGCCAGCAGTAGGACAGAAAGGAGTACAGATACGCAGTATTTT. Protein product: CASSRTERSTDTQYF.

This rearrangement joins TRBV28 to TRBJ1-1; D remains ambiguous. Trimming removed 2 bases from V and 7 bases from J, with 14 bases in between. The germline V gene encodes CDR1 MDHEN and CDR2 SYDVKM. This CDR3 comprises 14 residues. This CDR3 reads CASSLPAFGYEAFF. The CDR3 region has the DNA TGTGCCAGCAGTTTACCGGCGTTCGGATATGAAGCTTTCTTT. Filled out from reference TRBV28 and TRBJ1-1, the complete variable domain reads DVKVTQSSRYLVKRTGEKVFLECVQDMDHENMFWYRQDPGLGLRLIYFSYDVKMKEKGDIPEGYSVSREKKERFSLILESASTNQTSMYLCASSLPAFGYEAFFGQGTRLTVV.

This chain links TRBV20-1 with TRBJ2-7, with D unresolved. In germline, CDR1 is DFQATT, CDR2 SNEGSKA (reference sequence). This CDR3 spans 11 amino acids. CDR3: CSARPDYEQYF. The CDR3 DNA sequence: TGCAGCGCCAGACCAGACTACGAGCAGTACTTC.

CDR3 in DNA: TGTGCCAGCAGCGAGCAGGAAGAGCAGTACTTC. This sequence encodes CASSEQEEQYF. This chain connects TRBV7-9 to TRBJ2-7; D gene unclear. The germline V gene has CDR1 SEHNR and CDR2 FQNEAQ (reference sequence). Between the trimmed V and J ends, which lost 5 bases and 7 bases, there was a span of 9 bases. The CDR3 contains 11 residues.